Presented here are 20 T cell receptor beta chains from one specimen sequenced in a study of T cells of healthy individuals (dated by TCRdb to 2017 to 2018). Receptor amplification or capture employed 5' RACE. The instrument was an Illumina MiSeq. TCRdb ran its own pipeline on the public reads, namely fastp trimming at Q25 and MiXCR clone calling, and kept in-frame beta chains. Rows with one shared CDR3 protein collapse into an entry with the most common genes and DNA. For this sample there are over 95,000 distinct CDR3 sequences; approximately 15% appear just once. The ten largest clones take up under 7.5% of the sample. These receptors all stem from a human donor in good health.

Only one count was recorded for this clonotype. The chain links TRBV7-2 to TRBJ2-5, with 9 bases that match TRBD2. This CDR3 is 15 amino acids long. After removal of 6 bases from V and 5 bases from J, the junction contained 10 bases not matched to a gene. CDR1 is SGHTA, CDR2 FQGNSA, per germline. Written as DNA, the CDR3 is TGTGCCAGCAGTCCCAGCGGGGGGCCGTTTGAGACCCAGTACTTC. Translating gives CASSPSGGPFETQYF.

This clonotype was counted at least ten times. This chain joins TRBV5-6 and TRBJ1-4, with D possibly being TRBD1 (6 bases). The CDR3 has 12 residues. Germline-derived CDR1 and CDR2 are SGHDT and YYEEEE. Trimming pared 1 base from V and 8 bases from J, leaving 6 bases between. The CDR3 loop reads CASSLRGEKLFF. The CDR3 DNA reads TGTGCCAGCAGCTTGAGGGGGGAAAAACTGTTTTTT.

This clonotype was found many times. This chain links TRBV6-5 with TRBJ1-5, with TRBD1 matching over 8 bases. The junction had 4 bases not matched to a gene; V was cut back by 6 bases and J by 3 bases. This CDR3 has 14 amino acids. CDR1 MNHEY and CDR2 SVGAGI come from the germline V gene. CDR3 sequence: CASSHRGTNQPQHF. The DNA for the CDR3 is TGTGCCAGCAGCCACAGGGGGACCAATCAGCCCCAGCATTTT.

The table lists this clonotype with a count of one. At one of its ends the junction is not consistent with the germline gene, which may arise from a read error. CDR3 coding DNA: TGTGCCGGCAGCTTGGAGGGACATTGGGGCACTGAAGCTTTCTTT. Encoded protein: CAGSLEGHWGTEAFF. V usage is TRBV7-2 and J usage is TRBJ1-1; D is perhaps TRBD1 (6 bases). CDR3 length: 15 amino acids. Germline V CDR1 and CDR2: SGHTA, FQGNSA.

This clonotype was seen at least ten times. J is TRBJ2-2 and V is TRBV28; the D is unclear. Germline CDR1 MDHEN, CDR2 SYDVKM. V shed 1 base and J shed 4 bases, with 4 bases lying between them. The CDR3 runs 13 residues. In nucleotides, the CDR3 is TGTGCCAGCAGTTTATTCTCCACCGGGGAGCTGTTTTTT. This sequence encodes CASSLFSTGELFF. The variable domain in full, completed from reference TRBV28 and TRBJ2-2, reads DVKVTQSSRYLVKRTGEKVFLECVQDMDHENMFWYRQDPGLGLRLIYFSYDVKMKEKGDIPEGYSVSREKKERFSLILESASTNQTSMYLCASSLFSTGELFFGEGSRLTVL.

The table lists this clonotype with a few counts. The genes are TRBV7-3 and TRBJ2-3; 7 bases fit TRBD2. Per germline, CDR1 SGHTA and CDR2 FQGTGA. The CDR3 extends over 13 amino acids. The trim removed 8 bases at V and 4 bases at J, leaving 6 bases unmatched. The DNA for the CDR3 is TGTGCCAGCGGGGAGCTAGCGGCAGATACGCAGTATTTT. It codes for CASGELAADTQYF.

The chain couples TRBV7-2 to TRBJ2-2, with TRBD2 identical over 7 bases. V was pared by 4 bases and J by 5 bases, with 16 bases of the junction left unmatched. The CDR3 totals 18 residues. Germline values: CDR1 SGHTA, CDR2 FQGNSA. CDR3 protein: CASSSTLARLRRTGELFF. CDR3 nucleotide sequence: TGTGCCAGCAGCTCAACACTAGCGAGGCTACGCCGGACCGGGGAGCTGTTTTTT.

This clonotype appeared a few times. The V and J genes are TRBV12-3 or TRBV12-4 and TRBJ1-3; no firm D call. Trimming took 6 bases from V and 0 from J, leaving 6 bases between them. The length of the CDR3 is 13 residues. The CDR3 loop reads CASRILSGNTIYF. The CDR3 DNA reads TGTGCCAGCAGGATACTCTCTGGAAACACCATATATTTT.

The chain employs TRBV20-1 and TRBJ2-3, with 7 bases fitting TRBD2. This CDR3 contains 15 residues. From germline, CDR1 is DFQATT and CDR2 SNEGSKA (reference sequence). J lost 3 bases, V lost 1 base, and 7 bases had no gene match. The CDR3 DNA sequence: TGCAGTGCTAGAGGAGGGGCTAGCGGTACAGATACGCAGTATTTT. Translation: CSARGGASGTDTQYF.

This clonotype showed up just a few times. CDR3 sequence reads: CASSRGGLAGGSTDTQYF. The DNA of the CDR3 is TGCGCCAGCAGCAGAGGCGGCTTAGCGGGGGGAAGCACAGATACGCAGTATTTT. The J gene is TRBJ2-3, the V gene TRBV5-1; the match to TRBD2 covers 10 bases. V was clipped by 4 bases and J by 0 bases; unmatched bases: 11. The CDR3 is 18 amino acids. Germline V gene sequence: CDR1 SGHRS, CDR2 YFSETQ. The entire variable domain, with the rest obtained from reference TRBV5-1 and TRBJ2-3, is as follows: KAGVTQTPRYLIKTRGQQVTLSCSPISGHRSVSWYQQTPGQGLQFLFEYFSETQRNKGNFPGRFSGRQFSNSRSEMNVSTLELGDSALYLCASSRGGLAGGSTDTQYFGPGTRLTVL.

V and J are TRBV3-1 and TRBJ1-6; 7 bases align to TRBD1. The CDR3 is made up of 15 amino acids. Losses at the gene ends were 5 bases for V and 5 bases for J; bases not matched to a gene: 6. Germline V lookup: CDR1 LGHDT, CDR2 YNNKEL (reference sequence). The CDR3 nucleotides are TGTGCCAGCAGCTCTAAAGGGACAGATAATTCACCCCTCCACTTT. Protein product: CASSSKGTDNSPLHF. The whole variable domain, filled in from reference TRBV3-1 and TRBJ1-6, reads DTAVSQTPKYLVTQMGNDKSIKCEQNLGHDTMYWYKQDSKKFLKIMFSYNNKELIINETVPNRFSPKSPDKAHLNLHINSLELGDSAVYFCASSSKGTDNSPLHFGNGTRLTVT.

This clonotype was detected only once. The junction departs from the called germline gene at one end, perhaps through a read error. The chain carries TRBV2 and TRBJ1-5; 7 bases agree with TRBD1. Germline CDR1 SNHLY, CDR2 FYNNEI. This CDR3 has 13 residues. CDR3 bases: TGTGCCAGCAGGGGGGACAGCAATCAGCCCAAGCATTTT. Amino acids: CASRGDSNQPKHF. Full variable domain (rest looked up from reference TRBV2 and TRBJ1-5): EPEVTQTPSHQVTQMGQEVILRCVPISNHLYFYWYRQILGQKVEFLVSFYNNEISEKSEIFDDQFSVERPDGSNFTLKIRSTKLEDSAMYFCASRGDSNQPKHFGDGTRLSIL.

Many counts were recorded for this clonotype. The V call is TRBV7-9, the J call TRBJ1-1, with D unresolved. Per germline, CDR1 SEHNR and CDR2 FQNEAQ (reference sequence). The CDR3 consists of 13 residues. V was shortened by 3 bases and J by 0 bases, with 5 bases between the two germline ends. Here the CDR3 DNA reads TGTGCCAGCAGCTTTACGGTGAACACTGAAGCTTTCTTT. Translating gives CASSFTVNTEAFF. Variable domain in full (rest from reference TRBV7-9 and TRBJ1-1): DTGVSQNPRHKITKRGQNVTFRCDPISEHNRLYWYRQTLGQGPEFLTYFQNEAQLEKSRLLSDRFSAERPKGSFSTLEIQRTEQGDSAMYLCASSFTVNTEAFFGQGTRLTVV.

The CDR3 nucleotides are TGCGCCAGCAGCGTGGGGGGGGCCGGAGGTCAGCCCCAGCATTTT. Encoded protein: CASSVGGAGGQPQHF. The chain joins TRBV5-1 to TRBJ1-5; D is possibly TRBD1 (6 bases). This CDR3 comprises 15 residues. Trimming removed 4 bases at V and 6 bases at J, with 17 bases between. From germline, CDR1 is SGHRS and CDR2 YFSETQ.

This clonotype was counted only a few times. The chain joins TRBV4-1 to TRBJ2-1; D call uncertain. CDR1 is MGHRA and CDR2 is YSYEKL in the germline V gene. This CDR3 is built from 16 residues. The V end was cut by 1 base, the J end by 0 bases, with 10 bases between. CDR3 region: CASSQAKSSSYNEQFF. In nucleotides, the CDR3 is TGCGCCAGCAGCCAAGCGAAATCGAGCTCCTACAATGAGCAGTTCTTC.

CDR3 DNA: TGTGCCAGCAGCGTAGACGGAGGGGCCAATAATTCACCCCTCCACTTT. Protein product: CASSVDGGANNSPLHF. The chain links TRBV9 to TRBJ1-6; D is perhaps TRBD1 (5 bases). The CDR3 extends over 16 amino acids. V lost 0 bases, J lost 5 bases, and 12 bases lay in between. Germline V gene sequence: CDR1 SGDLS, CDR2 YYNGEE.

This clonotype was detected only a few times. This chain joins TRBV2 and TRBJ1-5; weak D call: TRBD1 (5 bases). This CDR3 region has 14 residues. Germline V lookup: CDR1 SNHLY, CDR2 FYNNEI. The germline V and J ends were trimmed by 3 bases and 8 bases, with 14 bases remaining between them. In DNA, the CDR3 is TGTGCCAGCAGTGAGGAGGCAGGGATGGAGCCCCAGCATTTT. Protein sequence: CASSEEAGMEPQHF. Full variable domain (missing parts from reference TRBV2 and TRBJ1-5): EPEVTQTPSHQVTQMGQEVILRCVPISNHLYFYWYRQILGQKVEFLVSFYNNEISEKSEIFDDQFSVERPDGSNFTLKIRSTKLEDSAMYFCASSEEAGMEPQHFGDGTRLSIL.

The chain couples TRBV7-2 to TRBJ1-5; the D is unclear. This CDR3 spans 14 amino acids. The V end was cut by 4 bases, the J end by 3 bases, with 10 bases between. Germline V gives CDR1 SGHTA, CDR2 FQGNSA. This chain's CDR3 is CASSSRVTNQPQHF. The CDR3 DNA is TGTGCCAGCAGCTCCCGGGTCACCAATCAGCCCCAGCATTTT.

This clonotype was counted ten times or more. The chain joins TRBV20-1 to TRBJ2-7, with 9 bases aligning to TRBD1. The J segment lost 4 bases and the V segment lost 4 bases, leaving 14 bases of the junction unmatched. There are 16 residues in the CDR3. Germline loops: CDR1 DFQATT, CDR2 SNEGSKA (reference sequence). The CDR3 DNA reads as TGCAGTGCTAAATCTACGACCGGGACAGGGTTGTACGAGCAGTACTTC. Protein product: CSAKSTTGTGLYEQYF.

This chain links TRBV11-2 with TRBJ2-5; D is possibly TRBD2 (6 bases). Germline values: CDR1 SGHAT, CDR2 FQNNGV. The CDR3 totals 14 residues. Trimming took off 7 bases at V and 4 bases at J, with 16 bases between the two ends. CDR3 protein: CASNLGGLRETQYF. CDR3 sequence (DNA): TGTGCCAGCAACCTTGGGGGACTCCGAGAGACCCAGTACTTC. Based on the CDR3 plus reference TRBV11-2 and TRBJ2-5, the full variable domain is EAGVAQSPRYKIIEKRQSVAFWCNPISGHATLYWYQQILGQGPKLLIQFQNNGVVDDSQLPKDRFSAERLKGVDSTLKIQPAKLEDSAVYLCASNLGGLRETQYFGPGTRLLVL.